The sequence of this T cell receptor beta chain was determined in a study of cytomegalovirus exposure and HLA in healthy donors. The CDR3 runs to 13 residues. Between the trimmed V and J ends, which lost 9 bases and 1 base, there was a span of 12 bases. From germline, CDR1 is SNHLY and CDR2 FYNNEI. Using immunoSEQ multiplex PCR, the repertoire was profiled, and TCRdb retains in-frame clones only, with some absent. The sample yields about 98,000 clones, less than 90% seen once. The receptor comes from a man aged 18 to 35 in good health and CMV-seropositive. The chain is built from TRBV2 and TRBJ1-1; no clear D gene. Sequenced material: PBMCs. This CDR3 reads CARKEAQNTEAFF. The DNA of the CDR3 is TGTGCCAGGAAGGAGGCGCAGAACACTGAAGCTTTCTTT.